The rows below give T cell receptor beta chains drawn from one sample of a study of cytomegalovirus exposure and HLA in healthy donors. TCRdb's copy holds only in-frame clones and misses some; the assay was immunoSEQ multiplex PCR. Of approximately 140,000 clones in the sample, approximately 85% were seen once. Specimen: PBMCs. These receptors all come from a woman in her 30s in good health and CMV-seronegative. The CDR3 runs from the conserved cysteine through the conserved F or W. The order of the fields is V gene, D gene, J gene, CDR3 protein, CDR3 DNA. A D gene is named only where the DNA matches it firmly.

V gene: TRBV5-1; D gene: TRBD2; J gene: TRBJ2-3; CDR3 protein: CASSPRVAGGHGDTQYF; CDR3 DNA: TGCGCCAGCAGCCCCCGGGTAGCGGGGGGGCATGGAGATACGCAGTATTTT
V gene: TRBV5-5; D gene: .; J gene: TRBJ2-7; CDR3 protein: CASSYTGHEQYF; CDR3 DNA: TGTGCCAGCAGCTACACAGGTCACGAGCAGTACTTC
V gene: TRBV7-8; D gene: .; J gene: TRBJ1-2; CDR3 protein: CASSLAFADSGVYTF; CDR3 DNA: TGTGCCAGCAGCTTAGCCTTTGCGGACAGCGGCGTATACACCTTC
V gene: TRBV29-1; D gene: .; J gene: TRBJ2-7; CDR3 protein: CSVRDPYEQYF; CDR3 DNA: TGCAGCGTCAGGGATCCCTACGAGCAGTACTTC
V gene: TRBV7-3; D gene: TRBD1; J gene: TRBJ2-7; CDR3 protein: CASSLTGDRGHEQYF; CDR3 DNA: TGTGCCAGCAGCTTAACGGGGGACAGGGGTCACGAGCAGTACTTC
V gene: TRBV18; D gene: TRBD1; J gene: TRBJ2-3; CDR3 protein: CASSPPRQGRADTQYF; CDR3 DNA: TGTGCCAGCTCACCCCCTAGACAGGGTAGGGCAGATACGCAGTATTTT
V gene: TRBV6-1; D gene: .; J gene: TRBJ2-7; CDR3 protein: CASSEWGDGLSSYEQYF; CDR3 DNA: TGTGCCAGCAGTGAATGGGGGGACGGTCTCAGTTCTTACGAGCAGTACTTC
V gene: TRBV19; D gene: TRBD1; J gene: TRBJ1-2; CDR3 protein: CASSIGQGSYGYTF; CDR3 DNA: TGTGCCAGTAGTATTGGACAGGGGAGCTATGGCTACACCTTC
V gene: TRBV7-6; D gene: TRBD1; J gene: TRBJ2-5; CDR3 protein: CASSRQGQGFSQETQYF; CDR3 DNA: TGTGCCAGCAGCCGTCAGGGACAGGGGTTCTCCCAAGAGACCCAGTACTTC
V gene: TRBV29-1; D gene: .; J gene: TRBJ2-2; CDR3 protein: CSAAQGSGTGELFF; CDR3 DNA: TGCAGCGCCGCGCAGGGGTCGGGCACCGGGGAGCTGTTTTTT
V gene: TRBV5-1; D gene: .; J gene: TRBJ1-2; CDR3 protein: CASSPTDNYGYTF; CDR3 DNA: TGCGCCAGCAGCCCGACAGATAACTATGGCTACACCTTC
V gene: TRBV28; D gene: .; J gene: TRBJ1-1; CDR3 protein: CASSWKQGRLNTEAFF; CDR3 DNA: TGTGCCAGCAGTTGGAAACAGGGTCGACTGAACACTGAAGCTTTCTTT
V gene: TRBV10-3; D gene: TRBD1; J gene: TRBJ1-2; CDR3 protein: CAISDEGARYGYTF; CDR3 DNA: TGTGCCATCAGTGATGAGGGGGCACGGTATGGCTACACCTTC
V gene: TRBV6-1; D gene: .; J gene: TRBJ1-2; CDR3 protein: CAIRPGHSYGYTF; CDR3 DNA: TGTGCCATACGACCGGGACATTCCTATGGCTACACCTTC
V gene: TRBV7-8; D gene: TRBD1; J gene: TRBJ1-5; CDR3 protein: CASSLGTVNQPQHF; CDR3 DNA: TGTGCCAGCAGCCTCGGGACAGTAAATCAGCCCCAGCATTTT